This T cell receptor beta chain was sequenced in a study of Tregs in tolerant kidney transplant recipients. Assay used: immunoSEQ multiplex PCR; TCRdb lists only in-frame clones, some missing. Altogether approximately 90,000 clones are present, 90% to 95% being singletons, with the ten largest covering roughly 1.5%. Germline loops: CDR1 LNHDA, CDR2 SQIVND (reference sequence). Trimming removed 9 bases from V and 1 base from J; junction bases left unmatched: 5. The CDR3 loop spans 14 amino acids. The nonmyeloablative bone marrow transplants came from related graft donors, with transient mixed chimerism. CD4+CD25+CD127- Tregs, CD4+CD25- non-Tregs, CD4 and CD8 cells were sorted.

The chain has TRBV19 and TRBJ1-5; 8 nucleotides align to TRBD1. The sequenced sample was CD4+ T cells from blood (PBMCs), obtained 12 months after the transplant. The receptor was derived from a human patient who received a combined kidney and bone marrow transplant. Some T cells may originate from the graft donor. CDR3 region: CASHRQGSNQPQHF. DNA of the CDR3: TGTGCCAGCCACAGACAGGGGAGCAATCAGCCCCAGCATTTT.